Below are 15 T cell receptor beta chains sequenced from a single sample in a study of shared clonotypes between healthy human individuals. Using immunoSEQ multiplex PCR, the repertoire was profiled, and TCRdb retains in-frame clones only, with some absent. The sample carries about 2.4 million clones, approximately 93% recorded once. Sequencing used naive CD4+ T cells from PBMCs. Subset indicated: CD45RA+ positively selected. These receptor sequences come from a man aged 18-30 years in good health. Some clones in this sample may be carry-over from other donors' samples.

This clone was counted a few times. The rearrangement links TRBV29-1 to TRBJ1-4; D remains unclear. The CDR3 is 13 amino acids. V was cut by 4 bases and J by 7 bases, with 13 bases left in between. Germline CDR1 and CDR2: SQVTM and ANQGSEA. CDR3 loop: CSVAPLGIEKLFF. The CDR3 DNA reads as TGCAGCGTTGCACCCTTGGGGATTGAAAAACTGTTTTTT.

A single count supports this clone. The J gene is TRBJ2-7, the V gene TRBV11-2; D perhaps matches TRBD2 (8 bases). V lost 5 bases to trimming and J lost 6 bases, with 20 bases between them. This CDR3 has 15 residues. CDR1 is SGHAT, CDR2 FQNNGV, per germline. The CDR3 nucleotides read TGTGCCAGCAGCCAGGGGGGACTAGTCGCCGCCGAGCAGTACTTC. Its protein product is CASSQGGLVAAEQYF.

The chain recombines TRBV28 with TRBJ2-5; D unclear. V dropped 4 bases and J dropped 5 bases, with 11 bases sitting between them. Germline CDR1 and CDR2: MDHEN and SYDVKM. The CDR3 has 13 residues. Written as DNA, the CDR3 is TGTGCCAGCAGTTCCTACAGAGACGAGACCCAGTACTTC. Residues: CASSSYRDETQYF.

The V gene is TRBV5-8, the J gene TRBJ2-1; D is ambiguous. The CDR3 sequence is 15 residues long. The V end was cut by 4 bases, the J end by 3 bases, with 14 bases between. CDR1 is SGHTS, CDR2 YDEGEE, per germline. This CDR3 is CASSPQVNFYNEQFF. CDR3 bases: TGTGCCAGCAGCCCCCAGGTGAATTTCTACAATGAGCAGTTCTTC.

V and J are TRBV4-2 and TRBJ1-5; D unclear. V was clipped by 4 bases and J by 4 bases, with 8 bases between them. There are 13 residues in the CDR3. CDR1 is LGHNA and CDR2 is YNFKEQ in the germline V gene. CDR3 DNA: TGTGCCAGCAGCCTCGGACCTAATCAGCCCCAGCATTTT. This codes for CASSLGPNQPQHF.

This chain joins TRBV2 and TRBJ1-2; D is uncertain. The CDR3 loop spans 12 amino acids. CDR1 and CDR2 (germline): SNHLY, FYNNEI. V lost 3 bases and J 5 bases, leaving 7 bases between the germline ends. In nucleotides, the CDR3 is TGTGCCAGCAGTGATTCCGAATATGGCTACACCTTC. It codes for CASSDSEYGYTF.

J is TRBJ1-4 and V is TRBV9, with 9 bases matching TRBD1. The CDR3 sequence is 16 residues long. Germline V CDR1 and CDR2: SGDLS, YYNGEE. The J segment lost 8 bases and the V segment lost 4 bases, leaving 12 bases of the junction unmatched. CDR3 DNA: TGTGCCAGCAGCCCTCGGCCGGGACAGGGTGGGGAAAAACTGTTTTTT. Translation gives CASSPRPGQGGEKLFF.

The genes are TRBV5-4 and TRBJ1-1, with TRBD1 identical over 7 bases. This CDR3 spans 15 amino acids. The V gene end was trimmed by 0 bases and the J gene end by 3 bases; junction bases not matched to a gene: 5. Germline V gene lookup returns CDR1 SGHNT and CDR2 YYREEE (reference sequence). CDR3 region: CASSLDLDRDTEAFF. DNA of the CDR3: TGTGCCAGCAGCTTGGACCTTGACAGGGACACTGAAGCTTTCTTT.

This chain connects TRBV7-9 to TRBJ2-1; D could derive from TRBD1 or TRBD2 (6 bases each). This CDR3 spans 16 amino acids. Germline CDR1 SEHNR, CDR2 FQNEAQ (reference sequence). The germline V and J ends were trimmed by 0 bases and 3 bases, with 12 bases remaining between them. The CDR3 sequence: CASSLAEGGFYNEQFF. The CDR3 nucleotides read TGTGCCAGCAGCTTAGCCGAGGGGGGCTTCTACAATGAGCAGTTCTTC.

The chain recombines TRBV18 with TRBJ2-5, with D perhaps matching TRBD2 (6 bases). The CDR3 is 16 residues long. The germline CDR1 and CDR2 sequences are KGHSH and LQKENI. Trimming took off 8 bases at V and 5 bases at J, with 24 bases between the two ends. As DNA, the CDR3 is TGTGCCAGCGACTATTATGGGGGAGGAAACTCGGAGACCCAGTACTTC. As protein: CASDYYGGGNSETQYF.

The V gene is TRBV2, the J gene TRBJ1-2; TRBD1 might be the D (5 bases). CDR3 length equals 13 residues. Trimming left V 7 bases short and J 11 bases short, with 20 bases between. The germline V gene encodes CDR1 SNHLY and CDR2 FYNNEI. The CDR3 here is CASIHTQAYLYTF. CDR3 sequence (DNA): TGTGCCAGCATTCACACACAGGCCTACTTGTACACCTTC.

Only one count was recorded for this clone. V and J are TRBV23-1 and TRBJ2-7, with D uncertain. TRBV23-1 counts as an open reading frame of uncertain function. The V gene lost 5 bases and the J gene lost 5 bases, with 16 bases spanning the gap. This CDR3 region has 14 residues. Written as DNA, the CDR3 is TGCGCCAGCAGTGCCGGCCCCGGGTTGGACGAGCAGTACTTC. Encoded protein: CASSAGPGLDEQYF.

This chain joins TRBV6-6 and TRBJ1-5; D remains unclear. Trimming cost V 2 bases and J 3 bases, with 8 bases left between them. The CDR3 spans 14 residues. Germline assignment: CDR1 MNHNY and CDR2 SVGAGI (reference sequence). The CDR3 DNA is TGTGCCAGCAGTTACCTGGAATACAATCAGCCCCAGCATTTT. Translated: CASSYLEYNQPQHF.

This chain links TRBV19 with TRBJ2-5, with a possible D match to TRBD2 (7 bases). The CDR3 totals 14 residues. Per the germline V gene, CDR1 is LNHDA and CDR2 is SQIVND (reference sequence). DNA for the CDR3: TGTGTCCCAGGGGCGGGGGCTTTCCAAGAGACCCAGTACTTC. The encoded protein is CVPGAGAFQETQYF.

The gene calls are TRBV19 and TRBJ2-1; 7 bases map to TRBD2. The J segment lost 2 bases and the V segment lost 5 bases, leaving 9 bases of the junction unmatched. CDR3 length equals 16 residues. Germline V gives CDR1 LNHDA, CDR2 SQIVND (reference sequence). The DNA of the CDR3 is TGTGCCAGTAGTGGGTTTAGCGGGCCCACCTACAATGAGCAGTTCTTC. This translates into CASSGFSGPTYNEQFF. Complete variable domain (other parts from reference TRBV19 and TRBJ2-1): DGGITQSPKYLFRKEGQNVTLSCEQNLNHDAMYWYRQDPGQGLRLIYYSQIVNDFQKGDIAEGYSVSREKKESFPLTVTSAQKNPTAFYLCASSGFSGPTYNEQFFGPGTRLTVL.